The table lists the clone carrying this TCR beta chain with many counts. Its antigen is undetermined. With a J-beta primer mix and a sample-barcoded 5' primer, a second PCR ran about 7 to 12 cycles. There were at least 2.5 million CDR3-containing paired-end reads obtained from each sample. TCRdb itself ran the 5' RACE reads through MiXCR, one entry per CDR3 protein. The sample holds 550,000 to 800,000 distinct CDR3 sequences; roughly 30% are singletons and the top ten take 15% to 17%. The data were taken from a study of blood T cells in healthy people across ages. Germline CDR1 and CDR2: SGHKS and YYEKEE (reference sequence). The CDR3 runs 15 residues. Trimming at V came to 0 bases and at J to 9 bases, leaving 5 bases not matched to a gene. Study outcomes and limitations: Diversity estimates drawn from one million T cells were deemed underestimates.

This receptor was taken from a woman of 80 years or more in good health. The chain links TRBV5-5 to TRBJ2-1, with TRBD1 matching 11 bases. Sequences were obtained from blood. CDR3 DNA: TGTGCCAGCAGCTTGGGGACAGGGGGCCGTAGTGAGCAGTTCTTC. This sequence encodes CASSLGTGGRSEQFF.